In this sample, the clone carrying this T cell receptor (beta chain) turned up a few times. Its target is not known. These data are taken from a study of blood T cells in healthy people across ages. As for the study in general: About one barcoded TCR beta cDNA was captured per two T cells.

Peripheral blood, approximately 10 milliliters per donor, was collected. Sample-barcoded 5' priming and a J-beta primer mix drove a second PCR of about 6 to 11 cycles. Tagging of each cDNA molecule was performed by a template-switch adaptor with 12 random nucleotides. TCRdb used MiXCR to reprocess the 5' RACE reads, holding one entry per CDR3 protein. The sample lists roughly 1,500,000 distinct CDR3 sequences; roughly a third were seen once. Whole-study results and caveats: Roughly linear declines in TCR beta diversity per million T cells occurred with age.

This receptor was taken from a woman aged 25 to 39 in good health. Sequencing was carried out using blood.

The DNA for the CDR3 is TGTGCCAGCAGCTTCGACCGACTAGCCCCTTTGGAAGAGACCCAGTACTTC. This gives the protein CASSFDRLAPLEETQYF. The chain combines TRBV7-2 with TRBJ2-5, with TRBD2 matching over 7 bases. Germline assignment: CDR1 SGHTA and CDR2 FQGNSA. CDR3 length: 17 amino acids. The ends lost 3 bases at V and 3 bases at J; junction bases unmatched: 13.